This is a list of T cell receptor beta chains from one sample in a study of PD-1 blockade in classical Hodgkin lymphoma. TCRdb's copy holds only in-frame clones and misses some; the assay was immunoSEQ multiplex PCR. The sample consists of under 25,000 clones, 81% of them appearing once. The input for sequencing was peripheral blood mononuclear cells (PBMCs), taken before the fourth cycle of nivolumab. The receptors here all came from a human donor with classical Hodgkin lymphoma. Each CDR3 is given with its conserved first and last residue. A D gene is named only where the DNA matches it firmly. The size field is filled for only some rows; it gives once, few, many or a size class.

j_call clone_size d_call v_call cdr3_aa cdr3_nt
TRBJ2-5 . TRBD1 TRBV2 CASSRTGHETQYF TGTGCCAGCAGTAGGACAGGGCACGAGACCCAGTACTTC
TRBJ1-5 . . TRBV7-9 CASSGTHSNQPQHF TGTGCCAGCAGCGGGACACATAGCAATCAGCCCCAGCATTTT
TRBJ1-4 . TRBD1 TRBV28 CASSLGQAKNEKLFF TGTGCCAGCAGTTTGGGACAGGCGAAAAATGAAAAACTGTTTTTT
TRBJ1-2 . . TRBV6-1 CASTRDFRNGHGYTF TGTGCCAGCACCAGGGACTTCCGGAACGGGCATGGCTACACCTTC
TRBJ1-2 . . TRBV6-6 CASTPIGTGAHGYTF TGTGCCAGCACCCCTATCGGAACGGGGGCGCATGGCTACACCTTC
TRBJ2-1 . . TRBV29-1 CSVEEGGGGMNEQFF TGCAGCGTTGAAGAGGGAGGGGGCGGTATGAATGAGCAGTTCTTC
TRBJ1-1 . TRBD1 TRBV27 CASQDDRVLAEAFF TGTGCCAGTCAGGACGACAGGGTTTTAGCTGAAGCTTTCTTT
TRBJ2-5 . . TRBV7-3 CASSLAPSRGQETQYF TGTGCCAGCAGCTTAGCCCCCAGTAGGGGACAAGAGACCCAGTACTTC
TRBJ1-3 . . TRBV7-6 CASSLEGPRIGNTIYF TGTGCCAGCAGCTTAGAGGGGCCCAGAATTGGAAACACCATATATTTT
TRBJ1-1 . . TRBV18 CASSPQEGSTEAFF TGTGCCAGCTCACCACAGGAAGGGAGCACTGAAGCTTTCTTT
TRBJ2-1 . TRBD2 TRBV10-1 CASSESSAGGLDEQFF TGCGCCAGCAGTGAGTCGAGTGCGGGAGGGTTGGATGAGCAGTTCTTC
TRBJ1-4 few TRBD1 TRBV7-6 CASSPTGTGDEKLFF TGTGCCAGCAGCCCGACCGGGACAGGGGATGAAAAACTGTTTTTT
TRBJ2-7 once TRBD1 TRBV6-1 CASSGQLYEQYF TGTGCCAGCTCGGGACAGCTCTACGAGCAGTACTTC
TRBJ1-1 . . TRBV7-9 CASSPLGSRNTEAFF TGTGCCAGCAGCCCCCTTGGGTCCAGGAACACTGAAGCTTTCTTT
TRBJ2-3 . . TRBV11-3 CASSSRRESSTDTQYF TGTGCCAGCAGCTCAAGAAGGGAATCTAGCACAGATACGCAGTATTTT
TRBJ2-1 . TRBD1 TRBV6-1 CASMGQGVFF TGTGCCAGCATGGGACAGGGGGTGTTCTTC
TRBJ1-3 . . TRBV28 CASITPGVGNTIYF TGTGCCAGCATCACACCAGGGGTAGGAAACACCATATATTTT
TRBJ1-2 . . TRBV6-5 CASSQSDRAYGYTF TGTGCCAGCAGTCAATCGGACAGAGCCTATGGCTACACCTTC
TRBJ2-5 . . TRBV12-5 CASGLVLDSRNQETQYF TGTGCTAGTGGTTTGGTCCTGGACAGCAGGAACCAAGAGACCCAGTACTTC
TRBJ1-1 . . TRBV7-9 CASSLPYEGGVNTEAFF TGTGCCAGCAGCTTACCATATGAGGGTGGGGTGAACACTGAAGCTTTCTTT
TRBJ2-3 . TRBD2 TRBV29-1 CSLGGGKPPDTQYF TGCAGCCTTGGGGGGGGTAAGCCCCCAGATACGCAGTATTTT
TRBJ2-3 . TRBD2 TRBV11-3 CASSFPSGAGADTQYF TGTGCCAGCAGCTTCCCGTCTGGAGCGGGGGCAGATACGCAGTATTTT
TRBJ1-1 . . TRBV2 CASSVGQGNTEAFF TGTGCCAGCAGTGTCGGGCAGGGGAACACTGAAGCTTTCTTT
TRBJ1-5 . . TRBV7-6 CASSLGWSGVGSNQPQHF TGTGCCAGCAGCTTAGGGTGGAGTGGGGTCGGGAGCAATCAGCCCCAGCATTTT
TRBJ2-1 . . TRBV4-1 CASSQVGLEGAGYEQFF TGCGCCAGCAGCCAAGTGGGACTAGAGGGGGCTGGCTATGAGCAGTTCTTC
TRBJ1-1 . . TRBV30 CAWSWIEHAEAFF TGTGCCTGGAGTTGGATTGAACATGCTGAAGCTTTCTTT
TRBJ2-5 . . TRBV7-8 CASSLEPQLAQYF TGTGCCAGCAGCTTAGAACCTCAGCTGGCCCAGTACTTC
TRBJ1-5 . TRBD1 TRBV7-8 CASSSGTGFLQPQHF TGTGCCAGCAGCTCCGGGACAGGGTTTTTGCAGCCCCAGCATTTT
TRBJ2-5 . TRBD1 TRBV9 CASSPLGRDRVLKETQYF TGTGCCAGCAGCCCCTTAGGACGGGACAGGGTGTTAAAAGAGACCCAGTACTTC
TRBJ2-4 . . TRBV11-2 CASSRTGTTLLAKNIQYF TGTGCCAGCAGCCGTACCGGGACAACCTTGCTAGCCAAAAACATTCAGTACTTC
TRBJ2-7 . . TRBV29-1 CSVSPLGSYEQYF TGCAGCGTATCCCCGCTGGGTTCCTACGAGCAGTACTTC
TRBJ1-5 few . TRBV7-9 CASSLWEGNSNQPQHF TGTGCCAGCAGCTTATGGGAGGGAAATAGCAATCAGCCCCAGCATTTT
TRBJ2-1 . . TRBV27 CASSFSIQARVGEQFF TGTGCCAGCAGTTTCTCTATTCAGGCTCGAGTAGGTGAGCAGTTCTTC
TRBJ1-1 . . TRBV10-1 CASSEYRNTEAFF TGCGCCAGCAGTGAGTACCGGAACACTGAAGCTTTCTTT
TRBJ1-1 . . TRBV5-6 CASSPGPTRVVTEAFF TGTGCCAGCAGCCCCGGACCAACCAGGGTAGTCACTGAAGCTTTCTTT
TRBJ2-7 . . TRBV28 CASSLNGSPSEQYF TGTGCCAGCAGTTTAAATGGAAGCCCATCCGAGCAGTACTTC
TRBJ1-1 . TRBD1 TRBV27 CASSLKGARRYTEAFF TGTGCCAGCAGTTTAAAGGGGGCTAGAAGGTACACTGAAGCTTTCTTT